Each of the 19 T cell receptor beta chains below was sequenced from the same sample in a study of a mutant IDH1 vaccine in newly diagnosed glioma. The data were produced by immunoSEQ multiplex PCR, yet TCRdb's version contains in-frame clones alone and is incomplete. The sample has 56,000 or so clones, around three quarters seen once. The sample's time point: week 47, end of study. Vaccine doses each comprised 300 ug of mutant IDH1 20-mer peptide, with topical imiquimod. For these TCRs, the target antigens are not known. The sample in question was PBMCs, obtained from a glioma patient whose treatment included an IDH1 peptide vaccine. Every receptor here comes from a woman aged 35 to 49 with glioma. Some clones in this sample may be carry-over from other donors' samples.

The CDR3 sequence is CASSRGSNIQYF. The DNA for the CDR3 is TGTGCCAGCAGTCGGGGTTCGAACATTCAGTACTTC. The V gene is TRBV2, the J gene TRBJ2-4; D possibly corresponds to TRBD2 (5 bases). Per germline, CDR1 SNHLY and CDR2 FYNNEI. Trimming left V 5 bases short and J 7 bases short, with 9 bases between. The CDR3 is made up of 12 amino acids.

The CDR3 loop is CASSKGQGPTF. The CDR3 DNA reads TGTGCCAGCAGCAAAGGACAGGGCCCAACGTTC. The genes are TRBV21-1 and TRBJ2-7; no check of the table's D call, TRBD1, against the DNA was made. TRBV21-1 is a listed pseudogene. The CDR3 is made up of 11 amino acids.

This clone has only one observation. The chain employs TRBV9 and TRBJ2-2; 12 nucleotides align to TRBD2. The J segment lost 2 bases and the V segment lost 3 bases, leaving 5 bases of the junction unmatched. Germline CDR1 SGDLS, CDR2 YYNGEE. The length of the CDR3 is 17 residues. CDR3 DNA: TGTGCCAGCAGCGCCAAGGGACTAGCGGGTAACACCGGGGAGCTGTTTTTT. Its translation: CASSAKGLAGNTGELFF.

The chain carries TRBV2 and TRBJ1-6, with 11 bases aligning to TRBD1. There are 21 residues in the CDR3. The junction had 12 bases not matched to a gene; V was cut back by 2 bases and J by 0 bases. Germline assignment: CDR1 SNHLY and CDR2 FYNNEI. In DNA, the CDR3 is TGTGCCAGCAGTGAAACGGGACAGGGGGGAAGATTTAGCTCCTATAATTCACCCCTCCACTTT. Protein sequence: CASSETGQGGRFSSYNSPLHF.

Only one count was recorded for this clone. V gene TRBV27 combines with J gene TRBJ2-2; 7 bases map to TRBD1. This CDR3 spans 14 amino acids. The germline CDR1 and CDR2 sequences are MNHEY and SMNVEV (reference sequence). V shed 3 bases and J 5 bases; nucleotides not matched to a gene: 3. CDR3 sequence reads: CASSLLTGTGELFF. In DNA, the CDR3 is TGTGCCAGCAGTTTGTTGACAGGGACCGGGGAGCTGTTTTTT.

The chain has TRBV9 and TRBJ1-1; TRBD1 might be the D (5 bases). Germline V CDR1 and CDR2: SGDLS, YYNGEE. The CDR3 contains 14 residues. V shed 0 bases and J shed 4 bases, with 10 bases lying between them. The DNA of the CDR3 is TGTGCCAGCAGCGTAGGACAGCGATTCACTGAAGCTTTCTTT. Protein: CASSVGQRFTEAFF.

The V call is TRBV12-5, the J call TRBJ1-2; 10 positions match TRBD1. Germline V gene data show CDR1 as LGHNT and CDR2 as FRNRAP. The CDR3 has 17 residues. V was clipped by 4 bases and J by 4 bases; unmatched bases: 12. The CDR3 sequence is CASGSPRDRGPLYGYTF. The CDR3 nucleotides read TGTGCTAGTGGTTCCCCCCGGGACAGGGGACCCCTCTATGGCTACACCTTC. Based on the CDR3 plus reference TRBV12-5 and TRBJ1-2, the full variable domain is DARVTQTPRHKVTEMGQEVTMRCQPILGHNTVFWYRQTMMQGLELLAYFRNRAPLDDSGMPKDRFSAEMPDATLATLKIQPSEPRDSAVYFCASGSPRDRGPLYGYTFGSGTRLTVV.

The chain is built from TRBV5-4 and TRBJ1-6, with D maybe TRBD1 (6 bases). Germline assignment: CDR1 SGHNT and CDR2 YYREEE (reference sequence). The CDR3 runs 15 residues. With 4 bases removed from V and 7 bases from J, the gap between germline ends came to 15 bases. As DNA, the CDR3 is TGTGCCAGCAGCCCGCCGACAGGAGCGAATTCACCCCTCCACTTT. This sequence encodes CASSPPTGANSPLHF.

This chain links TRBV2 with TRBJ1-4; 7 nucleotides agree with TRBD1. The germline CDR1 and CDR2 sequences are SNHLY and FYNNEI. J was trimmed by 5 bases and V by 5 bases; bases with no gene match: 8. The CDR3 runs to 15 residues. Here the CDR3 reads CASSPGGVRNEKLFF. CDR3 sequence (DNA): TGTGCCAGCAGTCCAGGGGGGGTTAGGAATGAAAAACTGTTTTTT. The variable domain in full, completed from reference TRBV2 and TRBJ1-4, reads EPEVTQTPSHQVTQMGQEVILRCVPISNHLYFYWYRQILGQKVEFLVSFYNNEISEKSEIFDDQFSVERPDGSNFTLKIRSTKLEDSAMYFCASSPGGVRNEKLFFGSGTQLSVL.

The V and J genes are TRBV5-5 and TRBJ2-5; 7 positions agree with TRBD1. The V gene end was trimmed by 0 bases and the J gene end by 5 bases; junction bases not matched to a gene: 4. Germline V gene sequence: CDR1 SGHKS, CDR2 YYEKEE (reference sequence). The CDR3 length is 14 residues. In nucleotides, the CDR3 is TGTGCCAGCAGCTTGGTTGAGGGGGCGGAGACCCAGTACTTC. This translates into CASSLVEGAETQYF. Full variable domain (rest looked up from reference TRBV5-5 and TRBJ2-5): DAGVTQSPTHLIKTRGQQVTLRCSPISGHKSVSWYQQVLGQGPQFIFQYYEKEERGRGNFPDRFSARQFPNYSSELNVNALLLGDSALYLCASSLVEGAETQYFGPGTRLLVL.

The rearrangement joins TRBV4-1 to TRBJ2-7; D is unclear. This CDR3 contains 14 residues. Germline CDR1 and CDR2: MGHRA and YSYEKL. Trimming cost V 4 bases and J 5 bases, with 15 bases left between them. The CDR3 is CASSLRNLGHEQYF. The CDR3 region has the DNA TGCGCCAGCAGCCTAAGGAACCTTGGCCACGAGCAGTACTTC.

The chain couples TRBV4-3 to TRBJ1-2; D unresolved. The ends were cut back, 0 bases at V and 4 bases at J, with 6 bases in the middle. The germline CDR1 and CDR2 sequences are LGHNA and YSLEER. The CDR3 sequence is 13 residues long. The CDR3, as DNA: TGCGCCAGCAGCCAAGATAATACCTATGGCTACACCTTC. It codes for CASSQDNTYGYTF.

By share, this clone counts as medium-sized. The V and J genes are TRBV5-1 and TRBJ2-2; D unclear. Trimming took off 6 bases at V and 5 bases at J, with 17 bases between the two ends. The CDR3 totals 15 residues. The V gene's germline CDR1 is SGHRS and CDR2 YFSETQ. In DNA form, the CDR3 reads TGCGCCAGCATCCCCGAGATGGGCCGTACCGGGGAGCTGTTTTTT. It codes for CASIPEMGRTGELFF.

This clone was observed a single time. CDR3 residues: CASSFGQGSNQPQHF. DNA of the CDR3: TGTGCCAGCAGTTTTGGACAGGGGAGCAATCAGCCCCAGCATTTT. The chain employs TRBV27 and TRBJ1-5; 9 nucleotides match TRBD1. The CDR3 is 15 residues long. CDR1 is MNHEY, CDR2 SMNVEV, per germline (reference sequence). The V and J ends lost 3 bases and 1 base, in that order; junction bases with no gene match: 1.

The V call is TRBV4-2, the J call TRBJ1-2; D ambiguous. CDR3 length equals 15 residues. Deletions cut 0 bases from V and 4 bases from J, with 12 bases between. The germline V gene has CDR1 LGHNA and CDR2 YNFKEQ. This chain's CDR3 is CASSQDLRVFYGYTF. The CDR3 region has the DNA TGTGCCAGCAGCCAAGATTTGAGGGTTTTCTATGGCTACACCTTC.

V usage is TRBV9 and J usage is TRBJ2-1, with 8 bases matching TRBD1. There are 15 residues in the CDR3. Trimming at V came to 6 bases and at J to 9 bases, leaving 14 bases not matched to a gene. In germline, CDR1 is SGDLS, CDR2 YYNGEE. CDR3 coding DNA: TGTGCCAGCACCCCCTTTACAGGGGGGTTAGGTGAGCAGTTCTTC. Translation: CASTPFTGGLGEQFF.

J is TRBJ1-5 and V is TRBV10-2; 8 bases agree with TRBD1. CDR1 WSHSY and CDR2 SAAADI come from the germline V gene. The trim removed 8 bases at V and 0 bases at J, leaving 3 bases unmatched. This CDR3 spans 14 amino acids. In nucleotides, the CDR3 is TGCGCCAGCTGGACAGGGAATAGCAATCAGCCCCAGCATTTT. Its protein is CASWTGNSNQPQHF.

CDR3 sequence (DNA): TGTGCCAGCAGTGACTCTAGGGTCTATGGCTACACCTTC. The encoded protein is CASSDSRVYGYTF. The V and J genes are TRBV6-4 and TRBJ1-2; no clear D. Germline V CDR1 and CDR2: MRHNA, SNTAGT. V lost 0 bases to trimming and J lost 4 bases, with 6 bases between them. The CDR3 is made up of 13 amino acids.

The chain joins TRBV7-6 to TRBJ1-6; possibly TRBD1 for D (6 bases). V lost 1 base and J 5 bases, leaving 6 bases between the germline ends. Germline V gene data show CDR1 as SGHVS and CDR2 as FNYEAQ. CDR3 size: 14 residues. The CDR3 DNA is TGTGCCAGCAGCTTAGGACAGGATAATTCACCCCTCCACTTT. Its translation is CASSLGQDNSPLHF.